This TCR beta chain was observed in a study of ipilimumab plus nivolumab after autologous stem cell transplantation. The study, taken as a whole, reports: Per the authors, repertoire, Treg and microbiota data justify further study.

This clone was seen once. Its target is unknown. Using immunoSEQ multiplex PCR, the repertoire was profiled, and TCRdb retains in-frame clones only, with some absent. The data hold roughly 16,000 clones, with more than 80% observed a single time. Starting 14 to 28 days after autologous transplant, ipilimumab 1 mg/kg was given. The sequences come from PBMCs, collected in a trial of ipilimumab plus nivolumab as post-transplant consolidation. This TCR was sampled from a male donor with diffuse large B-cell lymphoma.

The CDR3 coding sequence is TGTGCCAGCAGCGTAGTAGATAAGGGGGCGTATGGCTACACCTTC. Protein sequence: CASSVVDKGAYGYTF. The rearrangement joins TRBV9 to TRBJ1-2, with 7 bases aligning to TRBD1. V trimming: 0 bases; J trimming: 5 bases; junction bases outside the gene matches: 7. The V gene's germline CDR1 is SGDLS and CDR2 YYNGEE. The CDR3 loop spans 15 amino acids. Using reference TRBV9 and TRBJ1-2 for the parts outside the CDR3, the full variable domain is DSGVTQTPKHLITATGQRVTLRCSPRSGDLSVYWYQQSLDQGLQFLIQYYNGEERAKGNILERFSAQQFPDLHSELNLSSLELGDSALYFCASSVVDKGAYGYTFGSGTRLTVV.